The clone carrying this TCR beta chain was seen more than once but under ten times. The TCRbeta library was prepared with unique molecular identifiers. TCRdb reanalysed the PCR reads using MiXCR and keeps one entry per CDR3 protein. The sample has fewer than 250,000 distinct CDR3 sequences, more than 15% seen once. These data come from a study of T-cell reconstitution after alpha-beta-depleted transplantation in children. With 1 base clipped from V and 2 bases from J, the junction kept 2 bases outside the gene matches. Germline V gives CDR1 LNHNV, CDR2 YYDKDF (reference sequence). The length of the CDR3 is 15 residues.

The chain links TRBV15 to TRBJ2-5, with 9 nucleotides matching TRBD1. The specimen comprised PBMCs, mostly from graft donor cells, sampled 360 days after TCRalphabeta/CD19-depleted stem cell transplant. The clonotype originates from a male patient aged 2 to 10 who had a stem cell transplant for acute lymphoblastic leukemia, so the T cells may come from the graft donor. For the CDR3, the DNA is TGTGCCACCAGCAGAGCGACAGGGGGACAAGAGACCCAGTACTTC. Residues: CATSRATGGQETQYF.